The 32 T cell receptor beta chains below were found in one sample sequenced in a study of blood T cells in healthy people across ages. A second about 7 to 12 cycle PCR used barcoded and J-beta primers. TCRdb analysed the 5' RACE reads with MiXCR anew, one entry per CDR3 protein. The sample shows about 730,000 distinct CDR3 sequences, 43% of them seen only once. The specimen sequenced was blood. The receptors here all came from a woman between 55 and 75 years old in good health.

The chain couples TRBV9 to TRBJ1-4; the D gene is possibly TRBD1 (5 bases). Looked up from germline, CDR1 is SGDLS and CDR2 is YYNGEE. Trimming took off 3 bases at V and 6 bases at J, with 12 bases between the two ends. The CDR3 contains 14 residues. CDR3 protein: CASSADGGDEKLFF. DNA for the CDR3: TGTGCCAGCAGCGCGGACGGAGGGGATGAAAAACTGTTTTTT.

In this sample, this clonotype turned up a few times. J is TRBJ1-1 and V is TRBV20-1, with 9 bases fitting TRBD1. Looked up from germline, CDR1 is DFQATT and CDR2 is SNEGSKA (reference sequence). This CDR3 region has 15 residues. V gave up 3 bases and J gave up 4 bases; unmatched junction bases: 9. CDR3 nucleotide sequence: TGCAGTGCTAGGGGTACCGACAGGGGGGCCACTGAAGCTTTCTTT. This sequence encodes CSARGTDRGATEAFF.

A remark on this clonotype: Given a much more abundant clone one base away, this may be a read error. The chain links TRBV29-1 to TRBJ2-1; D is unresolved. This CDR3 comprises 13 residues. Germline V gene lookup returns CDR1 SQVTM and CDR2 ANQGSEA. CDR3 sequence (DNA): TGCGGCGTTGGGCAGAGCTCCTACAATGAGCAGTTCTTC. Protein product: CGVGQSSYNEQFF.

This clonotype was detected only a few times. V is TRBV7-3 and J is TRBJ2-5; D is ambiguous. The CDR3 covers 17 residues. Germline values: CDR1 SGHTA, CDR2 FQGTGA. Trimming pared 4 bases from V and 3 bases from J, leaving 21 bases between. The CDR3 nucleotides are TGTGCCAGCAGCTCCGGAGCGTCGACTGGCGGTGAAGAGACCCAGTACTTC. It codes for CASSSGASTGGEETQYF.

Details on this clonotype: One end of the junction does not line up with germline, which may come from a read error. The J gene is TRBJ2-1, the V gene TRBV27, with TRBD2 as a possible D gene (6 bases). Germline V gene sequence: CDR1 MNHEY, CDR2 SMNVEV (reference sequence). The CDR3 is 18 residues long. In nucleotides, the CDR3 is TGTGCCAGCAGGATTCAAATTTCAGGGACTTTAACCTACAATAAGCAGTTCTTC. It codes for CASRIQISGTLTYNKQFF.

To note about this clonotype: Possible read error: a much larger clone is one base away. The chain recombines TRBV7-2 with TRBJ2-5; TRBD1 aligns across 7 bases. This CDR3 has 14 residues. V was pared by 7 bases and J by 11 bases, with 16 bases of the junction left unmatched. Germline lookup yields CDR1 SGHTA and CDR2 FQGNSA. The CDR3 DNA follows: TGTGCCAGCACCAACCGACAGGGATCCCAGGAGCAGTACTTC. As protein: CASTNRQGSQEQYF.

This chain connects TRBV29-1 to TRBJ1-1; D perhaps matches TRBD1 (5 bases). The germline CDR1 and CDR2 sequences are SQVTM and ANQGSEA. The V and J ends lost 7 bases and 11 bases respectively, with 14 bases between them. The length of the CDR3 is 10 residues. The CDR3, as DNA: TGCAGCGCCACGGACAAACGGGCTTTCTTT. Residues: CSATDKRAFF.

Only a few counts were recorded for this clonotype. V is TRBV12-3 or TRBV12-4 and J is TRBJ2-7, with unresolved D. Trimming took 5 bases from V and 1 from J, leaving 12 bases between them. This CDR3 is 14 amino acids long. CDR3 bases: TGTGCCAGCAGTGTACAGACGTTTTCCTACGAGCAGTACTTC. This codes for CASSVQTFSYEQYF.

On this clonotype: A much more abundant neighbour one base away suggests this may be a read error. The chain combines TRBV29-1 with TRBJ2-7; TRBD1 agrees at 7 bases. The trim removed 6 bases at V and 3 bases at J, leaving 2 bases unmatched. The CDR3 runs 11 residues. Germline CDR1 and CDR2: SQVTM and ANQGSEA. CDR3 in amino acids: CSVRDSYEQYF. For the CDR3, the DNA is TGCAGCGTCCGGGACAGCTACGAGCAGTACTTC.

CDR3 DNA: TGTGCCAGCAGCCACGGCCGCACGGGCCCCACCTCATCCTATGGCTACACCTTC. It yields the protein CASSHGRTGPTSSYGYTF. The chain joins TRBV4-2 to TRBJ1-2; D not certain. The CDR3 has 18 residues. From germline, CDR1 is LGHNA and CDR2 YNFKEQ. The V end was cut by 3 bases, the J end by 4 bases, with 24 bases between.

The J gene is TRBJ1-6, the V gene TRBV28; 7 bases map to TRBD1. The CDR3 covers 14 residues. The V and J ends lost 6 bases and 14 bases, in that order; junction bases with no gene match: 13. Germline V lookup: CDR1 MDHEN, CDR2 SYDVKM. CDR3 sequence reads: CASSWGQPTKSLHF. CDR3 nucleotides: TGTGCCAGCAGCTGGGGACAGCCTACTAAATCCCTCCACTTT.

The chain uses TRBV7-9 and TRBJ2-1; D remains unclear. The CDR3 has 14 residues. Per germline, CDR1 SEHNR and CDR2 FQNEAQ (reference sequence). V lost 0 bases to trimming and J lost 9 bases, with 12 bases between them. As DNA, the CDR3 is TGTGCCAGCAGCTTAGCGTTCGAGGCGACTGAGCAGTTCTTC. As protein: CASSLAFEATEQFF.

This clonotype was found a few times. The CDR3 DNA follows: TGTGCCATCAGTGGGGCTAGCGGGAGAGTTAGCACAGATACGCAGTATTTT. Amino acids: CAISGASGRVSTDTQYF. This rearrangement joins TRBV10-3 to TRBJ2-3, with 10 nucleotides matching TRBD2. J was trimmed by 0 bases and V by 4 bases; bases with no gene match: 7. From germline, CDR1 is ENHRY and CDR2 SYGVKD. The CDR3 runs 17 residues.

This clonotype was seen a few times. The rearrangement uses TRBV20-1 and TRBJ2-5; tentative D call: TRBD1 (5 bases). Germline lookup yields CDR1 DFQATT and CDR2 SNEGSKA (reference sequence). The CDR3 is 13 amino acids. With 1 base removed from V and 5 bases from J, the gap between germline ends came to 11 bases. CDR3 residues: CSARGTRQETQYF. DNA of the CDR3: TGCAGTGCTAGAGGGACACGCCAGGAGACCCAGTACTTC.

Only a few counts were recorded for this clonotype. The chain carries TRBV5-1 and TRBJ2-7, with 12 nucleotides matching TRBD2. CDR1 is SGHRS and CDR2 is YFSETQ in the germline V gene. After removal of 4 bases from V and 4 bases from J, the junction contained 6 bases not matched to a gene. The CDR3 spans 15 residues. CDR3 residues: CASSVLAGGEYEQYF. The CDR3 nucleotides read TGCGCCAGCAGCGTACTAGCGGGGGGCGAATACGAGCAGTACTTC.

This clonotype occurred once. The rearrangement uses TRBV20-1 and TRBJ2-3; D is perhaps TRBD2 (7 bases). Germline CDR1 is DFQATT and CDR2 is SNEGSKA (reference sequence). The CDR3 runs to 19 residues. V was pared by 0 bases and J by 1 base, with 23 bases between. The CDR3 reads CSARDWGSPRGRGTDTQYF. DNA for the CDR3: TGCAGTGCTAGAGATTGGGGGTCCCCGCGGGGGCGGGGCACAGATACGCAGTATTTT.

The chain carries TRBV19 and TRBJ1-4, with D unresolved. The CDR3 is made up of 11 amino acids. V was clipped by 3 bases and J by 10 bases, with 6 bases between them. The V gene's germline CDR1 is LNHDA and CDR2 SQIVND (reference sequence). The CDR3 is CASSIRRKLFF. The CDR3 region has the DNA TGTGCCAGTAGTATCAGGAGAAAACTGTTTTTT.

J is TRBJ2-3 and V is TRBV20-1; D might be TRBD1 (5 bases). CDR1 is DFQATT and CDR2 is SNEGSKA in the germline V gene (reference sequence). The CDR3 has 16 amino acids. V lost 1 base, J lost 7 bases, and 21 bases lay in between. CDR3 sequence reads: CSARGPPESYRNTQYF. The CDR3 DNA follows: TGCAGTGCTAGAGGTCCCCCGGAGTCGTACAGGAATACGCAGTATTTT.

V and J are TRBV6-5 and TRBJ2-5; D unclear. The CDR3 spans 12 residues. Germline CDR1 MNHEY, CDR2 SVGAGI. Trimming removed 6 bases from V and 9 bases from J, with 14 bases in between. The CDR3 region has the DNA TGTGCCAGCAGACCTGGGAACGGGCCCCAGTACTTC. Translating it yields CASRPGNGPQYF.

The rearrangement uses TRBV4-2 and TRBJ2-4; no clear D gene. Judging by the DNA end, TRBJ2-1 fits better; the J call may be wrong. The CDR3 is 16 residues long. Germline values: CDR1 LGHNA, CDR2 YNFKEQ. The CDR3 loop reads CASSQESASAKNIQFF. The CDR3 DNA follows: TGTGCCAGCAGCCAAGAGTCAGCCTCAGCCAAAAACATTCAGTTCTTC.

This clonotype was seen a few times. The genes are TRBV5-5 and TRBJ2-7, with 9 positions matching TRBD2. The J call may be faulty, since TRBJ2-1 better matches the DNA end. Looked up from germline, CDR1 is SGHKS and CDR2 is YYEKEE (reference sequence). This CDR3 region has 15 residues. As DNA, the CDR3 is TGTGCCAGCAGCTTGGGCGGGAGGGCCGACAATGAGCAGTTCTTC. It is translated as CASSLGGRADNEQFF.

This clonotype has only a few counts. This rearrangement joins TRBV7-9 to TRBJ1-2; no definite D call. The V gene lost 1 base and the J gene lost 8 bases, with 11 bases spanning the gap. Germline CDR1 SEHNR, CDR2 FQNEAQ (reference sequence). The CDR3 contains 13 residues. The CDR3 spells CASSLEVARGYTF. The CDR3 bases are TGTGCCAGCAGCTTAGAGGTGGCGAGGGGCTACACCTTC.

The chain is built from TRBV6-5 and TRBJ2-1, with 10 bases aligning to TRBD2. CDR1 is MNHEY, CDR2 SVGAGI, per germline. V lost 7 bases to trimming and J lost 10 bases; unmatched junction nucleotides: 7. This CDR3 region has 13 residues. The chain's CDR3 is CASKASGSREQFF. The CDR3 coding sequence is TGTGCCAGCAAGGCTAGCGGGAGTCGCGAGCAGTTCTTC.

Comment on this clonotype: One end of the junction varies from germline; a read error may be responsible. J is TRBJ2-1 and V is TRBV7-7; weak D call: TRBD2 (6 bases). CDR1 SSHAT and CDR2 FNYEAQ come from the germline V gene (reference sequence). CDR3 length: 15 residues. The CDR3 DNA is TGTGCTAGCAGCTCTGGTACGGGACTTGGAAATGAGCAGTTCTTC. It is translated as CASSSGTGLGNEQFF.

The rearrangement joins TRBV5-1 to TRBJ2-7; 9 bases match TRBD1. Unmatched junction bases numbered 10, after V lost 9 bases and J lost 3 bases. From germline, CDR1 is SGHRS and CDR2 YFSETQ. This CDR3 region has 14 residues. CDR3 in amino acids: CATASGTGFYEQYF. The DNA of the CDR3 is TGCGCCACGGCCTCCGGGACAGGGTTCTACGAGCAGTACTTC.

This clonotype was picked up a small number of times. The V and J genes are TRBV20-1 and TRBJ1-4; D may be TRBD1 (5 bases). The CDR3 has 15 residues. The ends were cut back, 0 bases at V and 5 bases at J, with 13 bases in the middle. CDR1 is DFQATT, CDR2 SNEGSKA, per germline (reference sequence). CDR3 loop: CSARDMQGTNEKLFF. For the CDR3, the DNA is TGCAGTGCTAGAGATATGCAGGGTACAAATGAAAAACTGTTTTTT.

Of note for this clonotype: Being one base from a much bigger clone, this may be a read error. The gene calls are TRBV10-3 and TRBJ2-7; 9 bases agree with TRBD1. V dropped 4 bases and J dropped 4; count of bases not matched to a gene: 5. The germline CDR1 and CDR2 sequences are ENHRY and SYGVKD. The CDR3 covers 14 residues. CDR3 nucleotide sequence: TGTGCCATCAGTGGACAGGGGGTATCTTACGAGCAGTACTTC. Translation: CAISGQGVSYEQYF.

The V gene is TRBV20-1, the J gene TRBJ2-5; D may be TRBD1 (7 bases). TRBJ2-4 explains the end of the DNA better; the J call may be wrong. Per germline, CDR1 DFQATT and CDR2 SNEGSKA (reference sequence). The CDR3 has 16 residues. CDR3 loop: CSARDWAAGGKNIQYF. The DNA for the CDR3 is TGCAGTGCTAGAGATTGGGCGGCAGGGGGGAAAAACATTCAGTACTTC.

The chain has TRBV20-1 and TRBJ2-7; D perhaps matches TRBD1 (7 bases). The length of the CDR3 is 15 residues. Germline-derived CDR1 and CDR2 are DFQATT and SNEGSKA (reference sequence). The DNA of the CDR3 is TGCAGCCTAGTAGGGGGCGGGACTCCTTACAATGAGCAGTACTTC. It yields the protein CSLVGGGTPYNEQYF.

The genes are TRBV6-1 and TRBJ2-5; 11 nucleotides line up with TRBD2. Looked up from germline, CDR1 is MNHNS and CDR2 is SASEGT. V gave up 4 bases and J gave up 2 bases; unmatched junction bases: 12. The CDR3 has 18 residues. CDR3 sequence: CASSAFYGSSGRQETQYF. CDR3 DNA: TGTGCCAGCAGTGCTTTCTATGGCTCTAGCGGGAGGCAAGAGACCCAGTACTTC.

A note on this clonotype: A read error may produce the germline difference seen at one junction end. The V gene is TRBV4-1, the J gene TRBJ2-7, with TRBD1 matching over 7 bases. Per germline, CDR1 MGHRA and CDR2 YSYEKL. The CDR3 sequence is 14 residues long. CDR3 region: CASSQDRANYEQYF. In DNA form, the CDR3 reads TGTGCCAGCAGCCAAGACAGGGCGAACTACGAGCAGTACTTC.

V is TRBV5-1 and J is TRBJ2-3, with no clear D. Trimming stripped 0 bases from V and 7 bases from J, with 12 bases between. The length of the CDR3 is 14 residues. The V gene's germline CDR1 is SGHRS and CDR2 YFSETQ. CDR3 DNA sequence: TGCGCCAGCAGCTTGGGGGCGATGGAGAATACGCAGTATTTT. This sequence encodes CASSLGAMENTQYF.